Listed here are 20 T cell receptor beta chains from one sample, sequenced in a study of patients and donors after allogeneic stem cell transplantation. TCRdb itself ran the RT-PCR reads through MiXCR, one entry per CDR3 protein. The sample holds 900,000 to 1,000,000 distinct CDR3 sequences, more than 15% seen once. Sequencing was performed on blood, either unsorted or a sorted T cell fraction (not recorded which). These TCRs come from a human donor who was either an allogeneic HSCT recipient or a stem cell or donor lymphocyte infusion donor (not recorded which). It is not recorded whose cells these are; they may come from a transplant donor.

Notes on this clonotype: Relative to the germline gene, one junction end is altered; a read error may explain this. The CDR3 here is CAISPRTGGTYEQHF. For the CDR3, the DNA is TGTGCCATCAGTCCTAGGACAGGGGGTACCTACGAGCAGCACTTC. The chain links TRBV10-3 to TRBJ2-7; 10 positions agree with TRBD1. The CDR3 length is 15 residues. Per the germline V gene, CDR1 is ENHRY and CDR2 is SYGVKD.

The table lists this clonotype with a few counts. CDR3 loop: CASSPGLGDNEQFF. The CDR3 DNA follows: TGTGCCAGCAGCCCCGGACTAGGGGACAATGAGCAGTTCTTC. The rearrangement uses TRBV7-3 and TRBJ2-1, with 7 bases that match TRBD2. With V trimmed by 5 bases and J by 5 bases, 6 bases remained unmatched. The CDR3 runs to 14 residues. Germline loops: CDR1 SGHTA, CDR2 FQGTGA.

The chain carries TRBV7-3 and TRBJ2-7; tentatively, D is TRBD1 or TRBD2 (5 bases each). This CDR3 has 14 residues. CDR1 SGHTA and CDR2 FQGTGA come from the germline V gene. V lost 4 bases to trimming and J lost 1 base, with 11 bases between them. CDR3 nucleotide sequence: TGTGCCAGCAGCTCCCGGGACCTATCCTACGAGCAGTACTTC. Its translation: CASSSRDLSYEQYF. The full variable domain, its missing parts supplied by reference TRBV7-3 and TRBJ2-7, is GAGVSQTPSNKVTEKGKYVELRCDPISGHTALYWYRQSLGQGPEFLIYFQGTGAADDSGLPNDRFFAVRPEGSVSTLKIQRTERGDSAVYLCASSSRDLSYEQYFGPGTRLTVT.

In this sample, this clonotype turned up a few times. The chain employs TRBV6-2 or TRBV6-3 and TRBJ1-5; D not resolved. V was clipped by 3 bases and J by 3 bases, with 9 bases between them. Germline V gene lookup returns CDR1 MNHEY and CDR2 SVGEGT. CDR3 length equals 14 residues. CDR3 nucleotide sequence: TGTGCCAGCAGTTATTTGACAATCAATCAGCCCCAGCATTTT. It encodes CASSYLTINQPQHF.

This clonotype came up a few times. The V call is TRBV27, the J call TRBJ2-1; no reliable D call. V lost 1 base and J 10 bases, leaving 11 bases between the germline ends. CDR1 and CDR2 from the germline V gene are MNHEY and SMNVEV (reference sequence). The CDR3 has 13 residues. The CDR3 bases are TGTGCCAGCAGTTTATTGGGCGTCAACGAGCAGTTCTTC. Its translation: CASSLLGVNEQFF.

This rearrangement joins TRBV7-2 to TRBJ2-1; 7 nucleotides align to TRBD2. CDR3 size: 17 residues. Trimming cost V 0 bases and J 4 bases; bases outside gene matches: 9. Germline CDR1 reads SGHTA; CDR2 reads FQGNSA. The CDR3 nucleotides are TGTGCCAGCAGCTTAGCGACTAACTGGGGGGGGTACAATGAGCAGTTCTTC. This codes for CASSLATNWGGYNEQFF.

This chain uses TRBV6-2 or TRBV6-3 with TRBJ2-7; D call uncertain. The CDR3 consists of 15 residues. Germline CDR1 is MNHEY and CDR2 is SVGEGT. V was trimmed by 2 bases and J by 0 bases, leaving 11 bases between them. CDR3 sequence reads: CASSYNSLSSYEQYF. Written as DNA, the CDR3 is TGTGCCAGCAGTTACAACAGCCTTTCCTCCTACGAGCAGTACTTC.

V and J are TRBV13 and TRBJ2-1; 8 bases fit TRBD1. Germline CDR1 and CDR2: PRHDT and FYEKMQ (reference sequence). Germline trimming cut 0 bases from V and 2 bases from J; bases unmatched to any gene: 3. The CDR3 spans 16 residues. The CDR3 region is CASSLGGQGPYNEQFF. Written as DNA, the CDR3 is TGTGCCAGCAGCTTAGGCGGACAGGGCCCCTACAATGAGCAGTTCTTC.

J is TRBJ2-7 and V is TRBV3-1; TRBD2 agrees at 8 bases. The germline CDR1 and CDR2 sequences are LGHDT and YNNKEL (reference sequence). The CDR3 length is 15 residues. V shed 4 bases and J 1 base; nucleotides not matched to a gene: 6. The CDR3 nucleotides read TGTGCCAGCAGCCGAAGACTAGCGACTTCCTACGAGCAGTACTTC. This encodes CASSRRLATSYEQYF.

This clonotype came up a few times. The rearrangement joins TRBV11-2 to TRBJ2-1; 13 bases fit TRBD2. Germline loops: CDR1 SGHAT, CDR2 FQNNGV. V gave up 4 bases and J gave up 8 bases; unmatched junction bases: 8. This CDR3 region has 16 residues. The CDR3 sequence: CASSSLTSGRAYEQFF. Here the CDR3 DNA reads TGTGCCAGCAGCTCACTCACTAGCGGGAGGGCCTATGAGCAGTTCTTC.

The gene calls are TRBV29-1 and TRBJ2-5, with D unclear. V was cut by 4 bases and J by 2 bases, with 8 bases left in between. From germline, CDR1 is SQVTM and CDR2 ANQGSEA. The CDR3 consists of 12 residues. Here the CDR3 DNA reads TGCAGCGTTGTCCGCAGGCAAGAGACCCAGTACTTC. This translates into CSVVRRQETQYF.

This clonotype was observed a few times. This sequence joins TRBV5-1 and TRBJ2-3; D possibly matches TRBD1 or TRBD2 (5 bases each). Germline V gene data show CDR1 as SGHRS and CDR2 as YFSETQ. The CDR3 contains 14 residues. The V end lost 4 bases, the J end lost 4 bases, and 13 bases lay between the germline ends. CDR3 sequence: CASSLTEGPDTQYF. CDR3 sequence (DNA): TGCGCCAGCAGCCTGACAGAGGGGCCAGATACGCAGTATTTT. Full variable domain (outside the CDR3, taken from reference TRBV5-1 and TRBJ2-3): KAGVTQTPRYLIKTRGQQVTLSCSPISGHRSVSWYQQTPGQGLQFLFEYFSETQRNKGNFPGRFSGRQFSNSRSEMNVSTLELGDSALYLCASSLTEGPDTQYFGPGTRLTVL.

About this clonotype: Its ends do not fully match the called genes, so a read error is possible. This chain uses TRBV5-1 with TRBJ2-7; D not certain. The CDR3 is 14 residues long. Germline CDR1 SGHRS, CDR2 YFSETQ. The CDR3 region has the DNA TGTGCCAGCAGCTTAGCACCAGGCCCCTACGAGCAGTACTTC. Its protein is CASSLAPGPYEQYF.

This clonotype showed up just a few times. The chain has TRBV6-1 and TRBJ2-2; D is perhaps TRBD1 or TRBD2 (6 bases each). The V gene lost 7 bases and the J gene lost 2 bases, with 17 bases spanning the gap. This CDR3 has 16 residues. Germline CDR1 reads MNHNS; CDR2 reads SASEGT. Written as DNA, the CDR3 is TGTGCCAGCACAGGAGGGGGGCGTTTCAACACCGGGGAGCTGTTTTTT. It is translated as CASTGGGRFNTGELFF.

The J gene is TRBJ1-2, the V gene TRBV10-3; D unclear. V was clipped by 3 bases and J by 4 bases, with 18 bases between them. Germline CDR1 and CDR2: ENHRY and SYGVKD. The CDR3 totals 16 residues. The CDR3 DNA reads TGTGCCATCAGTGACTCCTACTGGCGAGAAGGCTATGGCTACACCTTC. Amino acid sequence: CAISDSYWREGYGYTF.

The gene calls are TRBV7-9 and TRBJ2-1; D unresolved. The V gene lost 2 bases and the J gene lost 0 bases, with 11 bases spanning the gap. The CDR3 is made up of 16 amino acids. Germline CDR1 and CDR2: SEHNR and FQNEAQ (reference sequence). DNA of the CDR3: TGTGCCAGCAGCTTACAACTTCCCTCCTCCTACAATGAGCAGTTCTTC. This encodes CASSLQLPSSYNEQFF.

CDR3 DNA sequence: TGTGCCAGCAGACCAGGGGGCGGTTTTAGCAATCAGCCCCAGCATTTT. As protein: CASRPGGGFSNQPQHF. The V and J genes are TRBV27 and TRBJ1-5; 8 nucleotides line up with TRBD1. CDR1 and CDR2 (germline): MNHEY, SMNVEV (reference sequence). V dropped 6 bases and J dropped 0; count of bases not matched to a gene: 7. CDR3 size: 16 residues.

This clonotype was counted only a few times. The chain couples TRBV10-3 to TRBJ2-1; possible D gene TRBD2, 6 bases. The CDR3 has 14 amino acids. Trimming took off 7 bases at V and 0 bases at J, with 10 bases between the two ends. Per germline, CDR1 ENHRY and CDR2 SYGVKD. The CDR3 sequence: CAITLTSSYNEQFF. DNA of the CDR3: TGTGCCATCACTTTGACTAGCTCCTACAATGAGCAGTTCTTC.

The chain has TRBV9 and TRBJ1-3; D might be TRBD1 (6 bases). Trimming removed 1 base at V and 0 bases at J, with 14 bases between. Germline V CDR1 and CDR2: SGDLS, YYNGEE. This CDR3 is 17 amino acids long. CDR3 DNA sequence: TGTGCCAGCAGCGTAAGCCGACAGGAGAGCTCTGGAAACACCATATATTTT. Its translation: CASSVSRQESSGNTIYF.

DNA for the CDR3: TGTGCCAGCAGCGACGTGGGGTGGGGTGGCTACACCTTC. Translation: CASSDVGWGGYTF. This chain joins TRBV25-1 and TRBJ1-2; D unclear. Trimming took 6 bases from V and 7 from J, leaving 15 bases between them. This CDR3 contains 13 residues. The germline V gene encodes CDR1 MGHDK and CDR2 SYGVNS.